The T cell receptor beta chain described here comes from a study of T cells after yellow fever vaccination. General observations from the study: Abundant bulk-derived clonotypes could contaminate FACS-sorted repertoires. The booster response re-showed most primary clones: more than 95% CD4, approximately 90% CD8.

TCRdb reprocessed the 5' RACE reads with MiXCR, giving one entry per CDR3 protein. The data show hundreds of thousands of distinct CDR3 sequences, over 9% seen once. A remark on this clonotype: Its antigen is undetermined.

The CDR3 contains 13 residues. V lost 7 bases to trimming and J lost 4 bases, with 17 bases between them. Germline CDR1 is DFQATT and CDR2 is SNEGSKA (reference sequence). The TCR comes from a man aged 25-45 years who received the YFV17D yellow fever vaccine. This chain connects TRBV20-1 to TRBJ2-7; D may be TRBD2 (7 bases). The starting material was PBMCs, obtained on the day of the yellow fever booster vaccination. CDR3 DNA: TGCAGTGGCGGGCAAGGGGGGGTATACGAGCAGTACTTC. This encodes CSGGQGGVYEQYF.